Listed below are T cell receptor beta chains from one sample, sequenced in a study of graft-versus-host responses after intestinal transplantation. Using immunoSEQ multiplex PCR, the repertoire was profiled, and TCRdb retains in-frame clones only, with some absent. Of 70,000 to 80,000 clones listed, about 92% are singletons. These receptors' targets are unknown. This specimen was unstimulated CD8+ T cells sorted from spleen or lymph node cells, taken before intestinal transplant. The origin of the receptors is a human donor who received an intestinal transplant. CDR3s include the opening cysteine and the closing phenylalanine or tryptophan. Each record gives: CDR3 DNA, CDR3 protein, clone size, V gene, J gene, D gene. The D gene is left open where the match is weak. Not every row has a clone size; where given, it reads once, few, many or a size class.

TGTGCCAGCAGCTTGCAGGCCGATTACACTGAAGCTTTCTTT	CASSLQADYTEAFF	.	TRBV5-4	TRBJ1-1	.
TGTGCCAGTAGTATAGGGGGGGGCACCTACGAGCAGTACTTC	CASSIGGGTYEQYF	.	TRBV19	TRBJ2-7	.
TGTGCCAGCAGCTTGGCTAGCACAGATACGCAGTATTTT	CASSLASTDTQYF	.	TRBV5-8	TRBJ2-3	.
TGTGCCAGCAGTGGTGTTAGCGGGGGGCCAACCTACAATGAGCAGTTCTTC	CASSGVSGGPTYNEQFF	.	TRBV2	TRBJ2-1	TRBD2
TGTGCCAGCAGTGAAAAATCCCTAGCGGGGGGCCAAGAGACCCAGTACTTC	CASSEKSLAGGQETQYF	.	TRBV25-1	TRBJ2-5	TRBD2
TGCGCCAGCAGCTTGTGGCGGGGCCCCACAGATACGCAGTATTTT	CASSLWRGPTDTQYF	.	TRBV5-1	TRBJ2-3	.
TGTGCCAGCAGTTACTCGAGGTCTAGCGGGGGCTGGGAGCAGTTCTTC	CASSYSRSSGGWEQFF	.	TRBV6-5	TRBJ2-1	TRBD2
TGCGCCAGCAGCCAAGACCTACAGGGGGGCTATGGCTACACCTTC	CASSQDLQGGYGYTF	.	TRBV4-1	TRBJ1-2	TRBD1
TGTGCCAGCAAACCTCCGGGACATCGGGGCGGGGAGCTGTTTTTT	CASKPPGHRGGELFF	.	TRBV6-1	TRBJ2-2	.
TGTGCCAGCAGCTTAGTCCCCGCAGGGGGCGTCTATGGCTACACCTTC	CASSLVPAGGVYGYTF	.	TRBV11-2	TRBJ1-2	TRBD1
TGTGCCAGCAGCTTGATCGGAGAGACCCAGTACTTC	CASSLIGETQYF	.	TRBV5-6	TRBJ2-5	.
TGTGCCAGCAGCTCTCGGGACAGGGAAGAGACCCAGTACTTC	CASSSRDREETQYF	.	TRBV5-4	TRBJ2-5	TRBD1
TGTGCCAGCAGCGTAGATCCAAGGGCAGCGGACCAAGAGACCCAGTACTTC	CASSVDPRAADQETQYF	.	TRBV9	TRBJ2-5	.
TGCGCCAGCAGTGGCGCGAAGGGGGCCCTGGACACTGAAGCTTTCTTT	CASSGAKGALDTEAFF	.	TRBV10-1	TRBJ1-1	TRBD1
TGTGCCAGCAGTGAAAGGGACAGGGCCCCTGAAAAACTGTTTTTT	CASSERDRAPEKLFF	.	TRBV2	TRBJ1-4	TRBD1
TGCGCCAGCAGCCAAGAGTGGGCGAACTATGGCTACACCTTC	CASSQEWANYGYTF	.	TRBV4-1	TRBJ1-2	.
TGTGCCAGCAGTTCTTTAGAAACCTATGGCTACACCTTC	CASSSLETYGYTF	.	TRBV6-6	TRBJ1-2	.
TGTGCCAGCAGTTGGCGGGCGGGGGACCCGGACCCAGATACGCAGTATTTT	CASSWRAGDPDPDTQYF	.	TRBV28	TRBJ2-3	TRBD2
TGTGCCAGCAGCCCATCTAGCGGGGGTCCGGATACGCAGTATTTT	CASSPSSGGPDTQYF	.	TRBV5-6	TRBJ2-3	TRBD2
TGCGCCAGCAGCCAGAGGACAGGGGTGACTGAAGCTTTCTTT	CASSQRTGVTEAFF	few	TRBV4-1	TRBJ1-1	TRBD1
TGTGCCAGCAGGCCGTCCCTCGGCACTGAAGCTTTCTTT	CASRPSLGTEAFF	.	TRBV5-4	TRBJ1-1	.
TGTGCCAGCAGCTTGGGGACAGGGGATTTCTACGAGCAGTACTTC	CASSLGTGDFYEQYF	.	TRBV5-6	TRBJ2-7	TRBD1
TGTGCCAGCAGCTTATCCCCAGGCACCGGGGAGCTGTTTTTT	CASSLSPGTGELFF	.	TRBV7-6	TRBJ2-2	.
TGCGCCAGCAGCCCAGGGACAGCGTATTTCCTTGCAACTAATGAAAAACTGTTTTTT	CASSPGTAYFLATNEKLFF	.	TRBV5-1	TRBJ1-4	TRBD1
TGTGCCAGCAAAACGGGGGGCCCACAAGAGACCCAGTACTTC	CASKTGGPQETQYF	.	TRBV7-9	TRBJ2-5	.
TGTGCCAGCAGCCCCCGACAGGGCCGGAACGAGCAGTACTTC	CASSPRQGRNEQYF	.	TRBV9	TRBJ2-7	TRBD1
TGCGCCAGCAGCCGAGATATGAACACTGAAGCTTTCTTT	CASSRDMNTEAFF	few	TRBV4-1	TRBJ1-1	.